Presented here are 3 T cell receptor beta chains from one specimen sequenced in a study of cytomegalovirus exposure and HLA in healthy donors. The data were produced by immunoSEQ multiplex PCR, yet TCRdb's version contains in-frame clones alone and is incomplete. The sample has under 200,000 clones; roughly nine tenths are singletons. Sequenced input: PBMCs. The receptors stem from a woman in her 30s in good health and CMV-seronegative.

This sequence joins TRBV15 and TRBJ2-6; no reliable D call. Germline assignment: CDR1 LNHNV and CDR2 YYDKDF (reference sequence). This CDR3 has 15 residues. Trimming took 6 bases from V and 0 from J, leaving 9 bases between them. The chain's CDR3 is CATRPGVSGANVLTF. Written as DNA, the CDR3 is TGTGCCACCAGGCCCGGTGTCTCTGGGGCCAACGTCCTGACTTTC. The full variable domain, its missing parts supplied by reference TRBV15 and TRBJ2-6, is DAMVIQNPRYQVTQFGKPVTLSCSQTLNHNVMYWYQQKSSQAPKLLFHYYDKDFNNEADTPDNFQSRRPNTSFCFLDIRSPGLGDTAMYLCATRPGVSGANVLTFGAGSRLTVL.

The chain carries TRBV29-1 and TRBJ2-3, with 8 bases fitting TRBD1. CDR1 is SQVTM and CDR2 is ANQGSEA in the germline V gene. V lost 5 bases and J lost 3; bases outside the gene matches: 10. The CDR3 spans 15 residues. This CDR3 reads CSVSPGGGSTDTQYF. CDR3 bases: TGCAGCGTTTCTCCAGGGGGCGGTTCAACAGATACGCAGTATTTT.

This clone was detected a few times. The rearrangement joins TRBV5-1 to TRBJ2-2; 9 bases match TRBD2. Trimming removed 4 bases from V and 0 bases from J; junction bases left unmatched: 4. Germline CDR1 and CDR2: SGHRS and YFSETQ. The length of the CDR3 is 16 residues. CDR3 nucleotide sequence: TGCGCCAGCAGCAATCTAGCGGGGACGAACACCGGGGAGCTGTTTTTT. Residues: CASSNLAGTNTGELFF.